This section outlines one T cell receptor (beta chain) sequence together with its context. Method: immunoSEQ multiplex PCR; TCRdb's copy keeps in-frame clones and lacks some. Of 150,000 to 200,000 clones listed, approximately 84% are singletons. The sample comes from a study of blood T cell repertoires in COVID-19. V lost 5 bases, J lost 4 bases, and 10 bases lay in between. Germline loops: CDR1 SEHNR, CDR2 FQNEAQ (reference sequence). The CDR3 loop spans 13 amino acids. This chain joins TRBV7-9 and TRBJ2-3; D is possibly TRBD1 (6 bases). Sequencing input: peripheral blood. The sequence derives from a man aged 35-49 years with acute or convalescent COVID-19. In DNA form, the CDR3 reads TGTGCCAGCAGCGTAGGGGGAGCAGATACGCAGTATTTT. Protein product: CASSVGGADTQYF.